The rows below give T cell receptor beta chains drawn from one sample of a study of T-cell memory formation after mild COVID-19. One entry per CDR3 protein results from TCRdb running MiXCR on the 5' RACE reads. The sample lists about 560,000 distinct CDR3 sequences, roughly 18% seen once, with approximately 12% in the top ten. What was sequenced was PBMCs or a T cell subset sorted from them (not recorded which). These receptors all stem from an adult woman who had mild COVID-19 (a few samples of this study predate the infection). Cell type and time point are not known. The CDR3 runs from the conserved cysteine through the conserved F or W. D genes are given only for firm matches. Some rows have no size entry. The others give once, few or many, or a class for an expanded clone.

D	size	V	J	DNA	CDR3
TRBD1	many	TRBV19	TRBJ2-7	TGTGCCAGTAGTACAAGTCCGGGACAGGCCAACGAGCAGTACTTC	CASSTSPGQANEQYF
.	.	TRBV19	TRBJ2-7	TGTGCCAGTAGTATGAGGTTCGTGGATCCCTACGAGCAGTACTTC	CASSMRFVDPYEQYF
.	few	TRBV10-3	TRBJ2-1	TGTGCCATCACTGCGCCAGAGACCAACAATGAGCAGTTCTTC	CAITAPETNNEQFF
.	few	TRBV7-9	TRBJ2-7	TGTGCCAGCAGCTTATCGGGCGGGGCTGGTGAGCAGTACTTC	CASSLSGGAGEQYF
TRBD2	.	TRBV4-2	TRBJ2-1	TGTGCCAGCAGCTCTAGCGGGAGAACAGGGGATGAGCAGTTCTTC	CASSSSGRTGDEQFF
.	.	TRBV7-9	TRBJ2-2	TGTGCCAGCCAGGGAGGACACAACACCGGGGAGCTGTTTTTT	CASQGGHNTGELFF
.	.	TRBV4-1	TRBJ2-1	TGCGCCAGCAGCCAAGAATCTGGAAGCACGATAGGGGTAAATGAGCAGTTCTTC	CASSQESGSTIGVNEQFF
.	few	TRBV5-4	TRBJ2-7	TGTGCCAGCAGCTTGGGACTAGATGGCGAGCAGTACTTC	CASSLGLDGEQYF
TRBD2	.	TRBV29-1	TRBJ2-1	TGCAGCGTTCATGAGAGCGGGGTCTACAATGAGCAGTTCTTC	CSVHESGVYNEQFF
TRBD2	many	TRBV7-8	TRBJ2-1	TGTGCCAGCAGCTTAAGTCTAGCGGGAACCCATGAGCAGTTCTTC	CASSLSLAGTHEQFF
TRBD1	.	TRBV12-3/TRBV12-4	TRBJ1-6	TGTGCCAGCAGTTCGGGACAGAATAATTCACCCCTCCACTTT	CASSSGQNNSPLHF
.	.	TRBV18	TRBJ2-7	TGTGCCAGCTCACCGGCTTGGGCAGCTTCCTCCTACGAGCAGTACTTC	CASSPAWAASSYEQYF
.	.	TRBV18	TRBJ1-5	TGTGCCAGCTCAAAGATGCCGGGACCAGACCTTTATCAGCCCCAGCATTTT	CASSKMPGPDLYQPQHF
TRBD1	few	TRBV5-1	TRBJ1-4	TGCGCCAGCAGCTCGGGACAGGACGGTGAAAAACTGTTTTTT	CASSSGQDGEKLFF
.	.	TRBV11-3	TRBJ1-1	TGTGCCAGCAGCCAAGTTTCCGGGACACTGAACACTGAAGCTTTCTTT	CASSQVSGTLNTEAFF
TRBD1	.	TRBV28	TRBJ2-7	TGTGCCAGCAGAATGGGGACAGGGGGCTACGAGCAGTACTTC	CASRMGTGGYEQYF
.	many	TRBV29-1	TRBJ2-3	TGCAGCGTCGCTAAGGCTACAGATACGCAGTATTTT	CSVAKATDTQYF
.	many	TRBV11-3	TRBJ2-7	TGTGCCAGCAGCTTAATAAAGGACAGCTTCTACGAGCAGTACTTC	CASSLIKDSFYEQYF
.	.	TRBV4-1	TRBJ2-3	TGCGCCAGCAGCCAAGATGCACGGACAGATACGCAGTATTTT	CASSQDARTDTQYF
.	few	TRBV29-1	TRBJ2-6	TGCAGCGTTGAAGGACATGGTGGGGCCAACGTCCTGACTTTC	CSVEGHGGANVLTF
TRBD2	few	TRBV10-3	TRBJ2-3	TGTGCCATCAGTGTCCCCGGGACTAGCAAGTCAGATACGCAGTATTTT	CAISVPGTSKSDTQYF
.	.	TRBV12-3/TRBV12-4	TRBJ2-7	TGTGCCAGCAGCTCCCCCCTGGACGGAGTCTACGAGCAGTACTTC	CASSSPLDGVYEQYF
.	.	TRBV20-1	TRBJ2-4	TGCAGTGCAATGGGGTTAGCCAAAAACATTCAGTACTTC	CSAMGLAKNIQYF
TRBD1	few	TRBV10-3	TRBJ2-5	TGTGCCATCAGTGAGTCCCAGGGGGACCTACAAGAGACCCAGTACTTC	CAISESQGDLQETQYF
.	.	TRBV7-9	TRBJ2-6	TGTGCCAGCAGCCAACCGTGGCGTCAGAGACCCTCTGGGGCCAACGTCCTGACTTTC	CASSQPWRQRPSGANVLTF
.	.	TRBV5-1	TRBJ2-3	TGCGCCAGCAGCCCGGGGGGCGACAGGAGCACAGATACGCAGTATTTT	CASSPGGDRSTDTQYF
.	.	TRBV30	TRBJ2-5	TGTGCCTGGAGCTGGGCGGGGAAAGAGACCCAGTACTTC	CAWSWAGKETQYF
.	few	TRBV12-3/TRBV12-4	TRBJ2-7	TGTGCCAGCCTTACAGAGAGCTCCTACGAGCAGTACTTC	CASLTESSYEQYF
.	.	TRBV6-5	TRBJ2-1	TGTGCCAGCGGGGGCGGGGTTCCGCCTCGCAATGAGCAGTTCTTC	CASGGGVPPRNEQFF
.	.	TRBV5-1	TRBJ2-3	TGCGCCAGCAGCTGGGACTTTACAGATACGCAGTATTTT	CASSWDFTDTQYF
.	.	TRBV5-1	TRBJ1-1	TGCGCCAGCAGCTCCACCTCTGACAGGTTTGCTCTTGAAGCTTTCTTT	CASSSTSDRFALEAFF
TRBD1	.	TRBV12-3/TRBV12-4	TRBJ2-2	TGTGCCAGCAGTTTAGGGCGGGACAGGGGTCGCGGACTGAACACCGGGGAGCTGTTTTTT	CASSLGRDRGRGLNTGELFF
.	few	TRBV20-1	TRBJ1-5	TGCAGTGTCCCGGGTGAGGTCGGTCAGCCCCAGCATTTT	CSVPGEVGQPQHF
TRBD1	.	TRBV20-1	TRBJ1-3	TGCAGTGCCACATACTCCGGGACAGGGGGAGGAAACACCATATATTTT	CSATYSGTGGGNTIYF
.	few	TRBV27	TRBJ1-6	TGTGCCAGCAGTTTATCGAGTTGGGGTAATTCACCCCTCCACTTT	CASSLSSWGNSPLHF
TRBD1	.	TRBV12-3/TRBV12-4	TRBJ1-2	TGTGCCATCAGGGACAGTAACTATGGCTACACCTTC	CAIRDSNYGYTF
.	.	TRBV24-1	TRBJ2-2	TGTGCCACCAGTGTTATGGGTAACACCGGGGAGCTGTTTTTT	CATSVMGNTGELFF
.	few	TRBV6-2/TRBV6-3	TRBJ2-3	TGTGCCAGCAGCCAGAACTTGGATACGCAGTATTTT	CASSQNLDTQYF
.	few	TRBV12-3/TRBV12-4	TRBJ1-2	TGTGCCAGCATTTTCTCAAACTATGGCTACACCTTC	CASIFSNYGYTF
TRBD2	few	TRBV7-9	TRBJ2-7	TGTGCCAGCAGCGATCTCGGGGGGAGTGGGACCTACGAGCAGTACTTC	CASSDLGGSGTYEQYF